A single sample gave rise to the 23 T cell receptor beta chains below, sequenced in a study of Ad26.COV2.S vaccination and SARS-CoV-2 variants. Profiling relied on immunoSEQ multiplex PCR, and the TCRdb table lists in-frame clones only, not all of them. The sample carries about 350,000 clones, under 95% recorded once. The sample was peripheral blood, taken after recovery from COVID-19. The receptor set was obtained from a human donor who had recovered from COVID-19.

The chain links TRBV15 to TRBJ2-7; a possible D gene is TRBD2 (6 bases). Germline lookup yields CDR1 LNHNV and CDR2 YYDKDF (reference sequence). The V and J ends lost 6 bases and 2 bases respectively, with 14 bases between them. This CDR3 has 14 amino acids. DNA for the CDR3: TGTGCCACCAGATCCCCTAGCGTTCCCTACGAGCAGTACTTC. This gives the protein CATRSPSVPYEQYF.

This chain uses TRBV7-8 with TRBJ1-6; 8 bases fit TRBD1. The V gene end was trimmed by 5 bases and the J gene end by 5 bases; junction bases not matched to a gene: 2. In germline, CDR1 is SGHVS, CDR2 FQNEAQ. This CDR3 region has 14 residues. The CDR3 DNA is TGTGCCAGCAGCCTGACAGGGGATAATTCACCCCTCCACTTT. Residues: CASSLTGDNSPLHF.

As regards this clone: At one end the junction does not follow the germline gene, possibly because of a read error. The chain carries TRBV20-1 and TRBJ2-5, with D unclear. This CDR3 comprises 13 residues. Looked up from germline, CDR1 is DFQATT and CDR2 is SNEGSKA (reference sequence). DNA for the CDR3: TGCAGTGCTAGTCCCCTCTCCCCAGAGGCCCAGTACTTC. Protein product: CSASPLSPEAQYF.

V is TRBV4-1 and J is TRBJ2-7; no firm D call. The length of the CDR3 is 14 residues. The V gene's germline CDR1 is MGHRA and CDR2 YSYEKL. The V end was cut by 0 bases, the J end by 3 bases, with 9 bases between. The chain's CDR3 is CASSQDPTGYEQYF. The CDR3 nucleotides read TGCGCCAGCAGCCAAGATCCGACTGGCTACGAGCAGTACTTC.

This chain connects TRBV5-1 to TRBJ2-1; TRBD1 agrees at 9 bases. J was trimmed by 3 bases and V by 4 bases; bases with no gene match: 5. The germline V gene encodes CDR1 SGHRS and CDR2 YFSETQ. This CDR3 comprises 15 residues. CDR3 nucleotides: TGCGCCAGCAGCCCGGGGACAGGGATCTACAATGAGCAGTTCTTC. This sequence encodes CASSPGTGIYNEQFF.

The V and J genes are TRBV6-5 and TRBJ2-1; D ambiguous. This CDR3 is built from 13 residues. Germline V CDR1 and CDR2: MNHEY, SVGAGI. V was shortened by 6 bases and J by 1 base, with 7 bases between the two germline ends. The CDR3: CASRGRSYNEQFF. CDR3 DNA: TGTGCCAGCAGGGGTCGGTCCTACAATGAGCAGTTCTTC.

The chain uses TRBV19 and TRBJ2-1, with no clear D. Germline V gene sequence: CDR1 LNHDA, CDR2 SQIVND (reference sequence). CDR3 length: 14 amino acids. V dropped 3 bases and J dropped 5 bases, with 11 bases sitting between them. The CDR3 nucleotides read TGTGCCAGTAGTATTCTTCGCAGCAACAATGAGCAGTTCTTC. This gives the protein CASSILRSNNEQFF. Drawing the rest from reference TRBV19 and TRBJ2-1, the complete variable domain is DGGITQSPKYLFRKEGQNVTLSCEQNLNHDAMYWYRQDPGQGLRLIYYSQIVNDFQKGDIAEGYSVSREKKESFPLTVTSAQKNPTAFYLCASSILRSNNEQFFGPGTRLTVL.

DNA for the CDR3: TGTGCCAGCAGTTCAACAGGGTCATTGTCACCCCTCCACTTT. Its protein product is CASSSTGSLSPLHF. The genes are TRBV6-2 or TRBV6-3 and TRBJ1-6; D might be TRBD1 (6 bases). Germline lookup yields CDR1 MNHEY and CDR2 SVGEGT. The length of the CDR3 is 14 residues. Trimming removed 4 bases from V and 10 bases from J, with 14 bases in between.

As for this clone: Different DNA sequences within this sample yield the same CDR3. The chain has TRBV15 and TRBJ2-2; no clear D gene. The germline V gene encodes CDR1 LNHNV and CDR2 YYDKDF (reference sequence). The CDR3 spans 13 residues. Trimming pared 0 bases from V and 5 bases from J, leaving 4 bases between. Written as DNA, the CDR3 is TGTGCCACCAGCAGAGATCGGACCGGGGAGCTGTTTTTT. As protein: CATSRDRTGELFF.

This clone was counted a few times. This chain uses TRBV15 with TRBJ1-1; 8 bases align to TRBD1. V was clipped by 1 base and J by 4 bases; unmatched bases: 8. This CDR3 comprises 16 residues. CDR1 and CDR2 from the germline V gene are LNHNV and YYDKDF (reference sequence). The CDR3 protein is CATSRGPGQEVTEAFF. The CDR3 nucleotides read TGTGCCACCAGCAGAGGGCCGGGACAGGAGGTCACTGAAGCTTTCTTT.

The chain has TRBV9 and TRBJ1-5; the D gene is possibly TRBD1 (6 bases). The ends were cut back, 1 base at V and 3 bases at J, with 11 bases in the middle. The CDR3 is made up of 15 amino acids. Per the germline V gene, CDR1 is SGDLS and CDR2 is YYNGEE. The CDR3 is CASSVTDRPNQPQHF. The CDR3 bases are TGTGCCAGCAGCGTAACCGACAGGCCCAATCAGCCCCAGCATTTT. Based on the CDR3 plus reference TRBV9 and TRBJ1-5, the full variable domain is DSGVTQTPKHLITATGQRVTLRCSPRSGDLSVYWYQQSLDQGLQFLIQYYNGEERAKGNILERFSAQQFPDLHSELNLSSLELGDSALYFCASSVTDRPNQPQHFGDGTRLSIL.

The rearrangement links TRBV13 to TRBJ1-3; D is uncertain. CDR3 length equals 15 residues. Trimming pared 5 bases from V and 0 bases from J, leaving 11 bases between. Germline assignment: CDR1 PRHDT and CDR2 FYEKMQ (reference sequence). The CDR3 loop is CASSQTLSSGNTIYF. The CDR3 DNA follows: TGTGCCAGCAGCCAGACACTTAGCTCTGGAAACACCATATATTTT.

This chain connects TRBV12-3 or TRBV12-4 to TRBJ1-5; D uncertain. V lost 2 bases, J lost 5 bases, and 7 bases lay in between. This CDR3 is 13 amino acids long. The CDR3 spells CASSLSRDQPQHF. CDR3 in DNA: TGTGCCAGCAGTTTATCGCGGGATCAGCCCCAGCATTTT.

Details on this clone: At one end, the junction sequence differs from germline, possibly due to a read error. The chain is built from TRBV7-7 and TRBJ2-1, with TRBD2 matching over 9 bases. Germline CDR1 and CDR2: SSHAT and FNYEAQ (reference sequence). The CDR3 contains 15 residues. CDR3 coding DNA: TGTGCTAGCAGCGTCACTAGCGGGTCCTACAATGAGCAGTTCTTC. Its translation: CASSVTSGSYNEQFF.

The V and J genes are TRBV7-8 and TRBJ1-6; 7 bases agree with TRBD1. With 5 bases clipped from V and 1 base from J, the junction kept 17 bases outside the gene matches. From germline, CDR1 is SGHVS and CDR2 FQNEAQ. This CDR3 region has 20 residues. CDR3 sequence: CASSQTHPGEGASYNSPLHF. The CDR3 coding sequence is TGTGCCAGCAGCCAAACACACCCGGGGGAGGGGGCTTCCTATAATTCACCCCTCCACTTT.

The chain has TRBV11-2 and TRBJ1-1; D gene ambiguous. Trimming removed 1 base at V and 0 bases at J, with 9 bases between. CDR3 length: 15 amino acids. Germline CDR1 SGHAT, CDR2 FQNNGV. The CDR3 bases are TGTGCCAGCAGCTTAGGGTCAGACCTGAACACTGAAGCTTTCTTT. This encodes CASSLGSDLNTEAFF.

The V call is TRBV7-9, the J call TRBJ1-2; 8 bases are shared with TRBD1. The CDR3 loop spans 14 amino acids. The V gene's germline CDR1 is SEHNR and CDR2 FQNEAQ (reference sequence). With 5 bases clipped from V and 3 bases from J, the junction kept 5 bases outside the gene matches. As DNA, the CDR3 is TGTGCCAGCAGCCCTTCGGGACAGGACTATGGCTACACCTTC. Its translation: CASSPSGQDYGYTF.

The rearrangement links TRBV7-9 to TRBJ2-7, with 9 bases that match TRBD2. The V gene's germline CDR1 is SEHNR and CDR2 FQNEAQ (reference sequence). This CDR3 comprises 13 residues. V lost 10 bases to trimming and J lost 4 bases; unmatched junction nucleotides: 8. This CDR3 is CAILPTSGYEQYF. DNA for the CDR3: TGTGCCATTCTGCCGACTAGCGGATACGAGCAGTACTTC.

V and J are TRBV10-3 and TRBJ2-1, with 7 bases that match TRBD1. CDR1 is ENHRY, CDR2 SYGVKD, per germline. CDR3 length: 13 residues. Trimming at V came to 5 bases and at J to 10 bases, leaving 8 bases not matched to a gene. CDR3 bases: TGTGCCATCAGTTCCACGTGGACAGGCGAGCAGTTCTTC. As protein: CAISSTWTGEQFF.

V is TRBV4-2 and J is TRBJ2-5; 8 nucleotides line up with TRBD2. Germline V gene lookup returns CDR1 LGHNA and CDR2 YNFKEQ. V was clipped by 0 bases and J by 1 base; unmatched bases: 10. This CDR3 comprises 18 residues. CDR3 DNA sequence: TGTGCCAGCAGCCAAGATTCGGAAAGGAGCGGGGGCCAAGAGACCCAGTACTTC. Encoded protein: CASSQDSERSGGQETQYF.

With regard to this clone: Mismatch with germline at one junction end may stem from a read error. The rearrangement uses TRBV6-5 and TRBJ2-1; 10 bases are shared with TRBD1. Germline lookup yields CDR1 MNHEY and CDR2 SVGAGI. The CDR3 consists of 14 residues. CDR3 DNA: TGTGCCGGCAGCCGGGACAGGGGTGTCGATGAGCAGTTCTTC. Residues: CAGSRDRGVDEQFF.

The chain uses TRBV5-1 and TRBJ1-1, with D maybe TRBD1 (5 bases). V lost 1 base and J 4 bases, leaving 8 bases between the germline ends. Germline CDR1 SGHRS, CDR2 YFSETQ. The CDR3 has 13 amino acids. DNA of the CDR3: TGCGCCAGCAGCTTGTCGGGGGGCACTGAAGCTTTCTTT. Translating gives CASSLSGGTEAFF.

This clone came up once. The V call is TRBV7-6, the J call TRBJ1-4; D is ambiguous. V was trimmed by 5 bases and J by 0 bases, leaving 10 bases between them. The CDR3 contains 15 residues. CDR1 SGHVS and CDR2 FNYEAQ come from the germline V gene. The CDR3 DNA follows: TGTGCCAGCAGCGCCCTTAGTACAACTAATGAAAAACTGTTTTTT. Its protein is CASSALSTTNEKLFF.